This passage covers 27 T cell receptor beta chains from one sample sequenced in a study of blood T cell repertoires in COVID-19. Measured with immunoSEQ multiplex PCR; TCRdb has only the in-frame clones, and not every one. Here the sample spans 200,000 to 300,000 clones, roughly 91% being singletons. The sample comprised PBMCs or T cells enriched from blood (not recorded which). All receptors come from a woman aged 25 to 39 who had recovered from COVID-19.

J is TRBJ2-2 and V is TRBV28; 7 positions agree with TRBD1. The trim removed 3 bases at V and 6 bases at J, leaving 4 bases unmatched. CDR1 is MDHEN and CDR2 is SYDVKM in the germline V gene. This CDR3 has 14 residues. The CDR3 DNA reads TGTGCCAGCAGTTTCGGGCAGGGGGCCGGGGAGCTGTTTTTT. This encodes CASSFGQGAGELFF.

The chain joins TRBV27 to TRBJ2-5; 8 bases align to TRBD2. V was clipped by 0 bases and J by 4 bases; unmatched bases: 4. Germline V gives CDR1 MNHEY, CDR2 SMNVEV (reference sequence). The CDR3 covers 15 residues. The CDR3 DNA reads as TGTGCCAGCAGTTTATCGAAAACTAGCGGAGAGACCCAGTACTTC. It encodes CASSLSKTSGETQYF.

This chain joins TRBV12-5 and TRBJ2-2, with D maybe TRBD2 (6 bases). The germline V and J ends were trimmed by 2 bases and 4 bases, with 14 bases remaining between them. Germline loops: CDR1 LGHNT, CDR2 FRNRAP. There are 16 residues in the CDR3. The CDR3 sequence is CASGLTGDGITGELFF. CDR3 in DNA: TGTGCTAGTGGTTTGACGGGGGATGGTATCACCGGGGAGCTGTTTTTT.

The chain links TRBV19 to TRBJ2-1; possible D gene TRBD2, 6 bases. The CDR3 consists of 13 residues. V gave up 3 bases and J gave up 5 bases, with 8 bases separating them. Germline V gene lookup returns CDR1 LNHDA and CDR2 SQIVND (reference sequence). CDR3 protein: CASSIERDNEQFF. CDR3 coding DNA: TGTGCCAGTAGTATTGAGCGGGACAATGAGCAGTTCTTC. Full variable domain (rest looked up from reference TRBV19 and TRBJ2-1): DGGITQSPKYLFRKEGQNVTLSCEQNLNHDAMYWYRQDPGQGLRLIYYSQIVNDFQKGDIAEGYSVSREKKESFPLTVTSAQKNPTAFYLCASSIERDNEQFFGPGTRLTVL.

The chain recombines TRBV28 with TRBJ2-7; the D gene is possibly TRBD1 (5 bases). V was shortened by 5 bases and J by 6 bases, with 14 bases between the two germline ends. The germline V gene encodes CDR1 MDHEN and CDR2 SYDVKM. The CDR3 contains 13 residues. The CDR3 DNA follows: TGTGCCAGCAGTGTAGGGGCGAGGTCCGAGCAGTACTTC. Encoded protein: CASSVGARSEQYF. Full variable domain (rest looked up from reference TRBV28 and TRBJ2-7): DVKVTQSSRYLVKRTGEKVFLECVQDMDHENMFWYRQDPGLGLRLIYFSYDVKMKEKGDIPEGYSVSREKKERFSLILESASTNQTSMYLCASSVGARSEQYFGPGTRLTVT.

The rearrangement joins TRBV7-2 to TRBJ1-4; 8 nucleotides align to TRBD1. Unmatched junction bases numbered 8, after V lost 2 bases and J lost 3 bases. This CDR3 contains 17 residues. CDR1 is SGHTA and CDR2 is FQGNSA in the germline V gene. The CDR3 region is CASSLSGGPAANEKLFF. DNA of the CDR3: TGTGCCAGCAGCTTATCAGGGGGCCCAGCAGCTAATGAAAAACTGTTTTTT.

This chain links TRBV28 with TRBJ1-1, with 7 bases aligning to TRBD1. The CDR3 length is 15 residues. Germline V gene data show CDR1 as MDHEN and CDR2 as SYDVKM. With V trimmed by 6 bases and J by 12 bases, 19 bases remained unmatched. As DNA, the CDR3 is TGTGCCAGCAGGAGTGGCGGGACAGTCGGTGGAGAGACTTTCTTT. Protein sequence: CASRSGGTVGGETFF.

The J gene is TRBJ2-6, the V gene TRBV30; D perhaps matches TRBD1 (5 bases). The V end was cut by 2 bases, the J end by 3 bases, with 5 bases between. The CDR3 has 13 amino acids. Germline lookup yields CDR1 GTSNPN and CDR2 SVGIG (reference sequence). The CDR3: CAWSRGGANVLTF. Written as DNA, the CDR3 is TGTGCCTGGAGTAGGGGTGGGGCCAACGTCCTGACTTTC.

This chain uses TRBV27 with TRBJ2-1; D ambiguous. The CDR3 consists of 15 residues. Trimming cost V 3 bases and J 6 bases, with 15 bases left between them. Per germline, CDR1 MNHEY and CDR2 SMNVEV (reference sequence). The CDR3 DNA sequence: TGTGCCAGCAGTTTTGGGCGACCGGTTGGCAATGAGCAGTTCTTC. Encoded protein: CASSFGRPVGNEQFF.

CDR3 residues: CASSLGLGNEQFF. The CDR3 coding sequence is TGTGCCAGCAGCTTAGGTCTAGGTAATGAGCAGTTCTTC. The chain links TRBV7-2 to TRBJ2-1, with D unclear. This CDR3 is built from 13 residues. The V gene's germline CDR1 is SGHTA and CDR2 FQGNSA. Trimming took 1 base from V and 7 from J, leaving 8 bases between them.

This clone appeared a few times. This chain links TRBV11-3 with TRBJ2-7; the match to TRBD1 covers 7 bases. This CDR3 region has 14 residues. CDR1 and CDR2 from the germline V gene are SGHNT and YENEEA. V lost 1 base to trimming and J lost 4 bases; unmatched junction nucleotides: 4. This CDR3 is CASSLGGQQYEQYF. The CDR3 DNA is TGTGCCAGCAGCTTAGGGGGACAGCAATACGAGCAGTACTTC.

The chain carries TRBV9 and TRBJ2-7; D remains ambiguous. Per germline, CDR1 SGDLS and CDR2 YYNGEE. The CDR3 is made up of 15 amino acids. V was shortened by 0 bases and J by 2 bases, with 12 bases between the two germline ends. The CDR3 DNA reads as TGTGCCAGCAGCGTAGATGTGGCTGGGCCCTACGAGCAGTACTTC. Protein product: CASSVDVAGPYEQYF.

The rearrangement joins TRBV5-5 to TRBJ1-5, with TRBD1 identical over 7 bases. Germline assignment: CDR1 SGHKS and CDR2 YYEKEE (reference sequence). Unmatched junction bases numbered 6, after V lost 0 bases and J lost 3 bases. The CDR3 is 16 amino acids. CDR3 amino acids: CASSLEGARLNQPQHF. For the CDR3, the DNA is TGTGCCAGCAGCTTGGAGGGGGCGAGGCTCAATCAGCCCCAGCATTTT.

This CDR3 is CASSQGSGGEKLFF. Here the CDR3 DNA reads TGCGCCAGCAGCCAAGGGAGCGGGGGGGAAAAACTGTTTTTT. The rearrangement joins TRBV4-3 to TRBJ1-4, with D possibly TRBD1 on 5 matching bases. The V end lost 1 base, the J end lost 8 bases, and 11 bases lay between the germline ends. CDR1 LGHNA and CDR2 YSLEER come from the germline V gene. The CDR3 spans 14 residues.

DNA for the CDR3: TGCAGCGTTCCCCTCGAGGGCTCTGGAAACACCATATATTTT. As protein: CSVPLEGSGNTIYF. The rearrangement joins TRBV29-1 to TRBJ1-3; D gene ambiguous. Trimming shortened V by 5 bases and J by 0 bases, and 11 bases separated the two germline ends. Germline CDR1 reads SQVTM; CDR2 reads ANQGSEA. This CDR3 has 14 residues. Complete variable domain (other parts from reference TRBV29-1 and TRBJ1-3): SAVISQKPSRDICQRGTSLTIQCQVDSQVTMMFWYRQQPGQSLTLIATANQGSEATYESGFVIDKFPISRPNLTFSTLTVSNMSPEDSSIYLCSVPLEGSGNTIYFGEGSWLTVV.

The chain joins TRBV4-3 to TRBJ1-1; unclear D gene. Trimming stripped 4 bases from V and 5 bases from J, with 11 bases between. This CDR3 contains 13 residues. Germline V gene sequence: CDR1 LGHNA, CDR2 YSLEER. CDR3 amino acids: CASSLSAGTEAFF. For the CDR3, the DNA is TGCGCCAGCAGCCTCAGCGCGGGAACTGAAGCTTTCTTT.

The CDR3 reads CAISGLAVGEQYF. CDR3 DNA sequence: TGTGCCATCAGTGGCCTAGCCGTGGGGGAGCAGTACTTC. The genes are TRBV10-3 and TRBJ2-7, with D possibly TRBD2 on 5 matching bases. The CDR3 covers 13 residues. V lost 4 bases to trimming and J lost 7 bases, with 14 bases between them. The germline gives CDR1 ENHRY, CDR2 SYGVKD.

V usage is TRBV7-8 and J usage is TRBJ2-1, with D possibly TRBD2 on 6 matching bases. Germline V gene lookup returns CDR1 SGHVS and CDR2 FQNEAQ. The CDR3 spans 18 residues. With 2 bases removed from V and 2 bases from J, the gap between germline ends came to 19 bases. The CDR3 protein is CASSLSGAGSSPYNEQFF. DNA of the CDR3: TGTGCCAGCAGCTTAAGTGGTGCGGGGTCAAGCCCCTACAATGAGCAGTTCTTC.

The rearrangement uses TRBV6-5 and TRBJ2-1, with a weak D call TRBD1 (5 bases). The CDR3 loop spans 12 amino acids. V lost 2 bases to trimming and J lost 9 bases, with 8 bases between them. Germline V lookup: CDR1 MNHEY, CDR2 SVGAGI. The CDR3 loop reads CASSYLQGEQFF. In DNA form, the CDR3 reads TGTGCCAGCAGTTACCTCCAGGGTGAGCAGTTCTTC.

V is TRBV9 and J is TRBJ2-1, with 12 bases aligning to TRBD2. In germline, CDR1 is SGDLS, CDR2 YYNGEE. V trimming: 4 bases; J trimming: 7 bases; junction bases outside the gene matches: 18. The CDR3 is 19 residues long. The CDR3 DNA sequence: TGTGCCAGCAGCCCACGGGCCGTGACTAGCGGGAGAATGGAAAATGAGCAGTTCTTC. Its translation is CASSPRAVTSGRMENEQFF.

The V gene is TRBV9, the J gene TRBJ1-2; no clear D. The CDR3 totals 14 residues. V shed 3 bases and J shed 7 bases, with 16 bases lying between them. CDR1 is SGDLS and CDR2 is YYNGEE in the germline V gene. CDR3 sequence: CASSGTGSAGGYTF. CDR3 DNA sequence: TGTGCCAGCAGCGGGACGGGTAGTGCGGGTGGCTACACCTTC.

V and J are TRBV4-3 and TRBJ1-2, with 7 bases fitting TRBD1. J gave up 0 bases and V 1 base, and 5 bases lay outside the gene matches. The CDR3 spans 16 residues. Germline V gene lookup returns CDR1 LGHNA and CDR2 YSLEER. This CDR3 reads CASSQAVRGSNYGYTF. The CDR3 DNA sequence: TGCGCCAGCAGCCAAGCCGTCAGGGGGTCTAACTATGGCTACACCTTC.

This clone was picked up one time. This chain joins TRBV27 and TRBJ2-5; tentative D call: TRBD2 (6 bases). Trimming took 2 bases from V and 8 from J, leaving 9 bases between them. Germline-derived CDR1 and CDR2 are MNHEY and SMNVEV (reference sequence). CDR3 length equals 12 residues. Here the CDR3 DNA reads TGTGCCAGCAGTTTAGGGCGGGGAACCCAGTACTTC. As protein: CASSLGRGTQYF.

The rearrangement links TRBV4-2 to TRBJ2-1; D gene uncertain. Per the germline V gene, CDR1 is LGHNA and CDR2 is YNFKEQ. This CDR3 has 13 residues. V shed 4 bases and J shed 5 bases, with 9 bases lying between them. As DNA, the CDR3 is TGTGCCAGCAGCCTCTTTCCAGACAATGAGCAGTTCTTC. It is translated as CASSLFPDNEQFF.

V gene TRBV7-6 combines with J gene TRBJ2-5; 8 bases align to TRBD2. This CDR3 has 17 amino acids. CDR1 and CDR2 (germline): SGHVS, FNYEAQ. The junction had 14 bases not matched to a gene; V was cut back by 5 bases and J by 3 bases. The CDR3, as DNA: TGTGCCAGCAGCAGACCCATTCCGACTAGCGATGAAGAGACCCAGTACTTC. Its protein is CASSRPIPTSDEETQYF.

This rearrangement joins TRBV7-3 to TRBJ2-2, with D possibly matching TRBD1 (6 bases). V shed 5 bases and J shed 3 bases, with 16 bases lying between them. Germline V lookup: CDR1 SGHTA, CDR2 FQGTGA. The CDR3 consists of 16 residues. The CDR3 sequence is CASSDTRGPYTGELFF. Written as DNA, the CDR3 is TGTGCCAGCAGCGATACCAGGGGCCCTTACACCGGGGAGCTGTTTTTT.

The gene calls are TRBV20-1 and TRBJ1-5; D perhaps matches TRBD1 (5 bases). Trimming pared 4 bases from V and 1 base from J, leaving 14 bases between. The CDR3 has 15 amino acids. Germline V gene lookup returns CDR1 DFQATT and CDR2 SNEGSKA (reference sequence). The CDR3 region has the DNA TGCAGTGCTACTGACAGTTTATACAGCAATCAGCCCCAGCATTTT. The encoded protein is CSATDSLYSNQPQHF.